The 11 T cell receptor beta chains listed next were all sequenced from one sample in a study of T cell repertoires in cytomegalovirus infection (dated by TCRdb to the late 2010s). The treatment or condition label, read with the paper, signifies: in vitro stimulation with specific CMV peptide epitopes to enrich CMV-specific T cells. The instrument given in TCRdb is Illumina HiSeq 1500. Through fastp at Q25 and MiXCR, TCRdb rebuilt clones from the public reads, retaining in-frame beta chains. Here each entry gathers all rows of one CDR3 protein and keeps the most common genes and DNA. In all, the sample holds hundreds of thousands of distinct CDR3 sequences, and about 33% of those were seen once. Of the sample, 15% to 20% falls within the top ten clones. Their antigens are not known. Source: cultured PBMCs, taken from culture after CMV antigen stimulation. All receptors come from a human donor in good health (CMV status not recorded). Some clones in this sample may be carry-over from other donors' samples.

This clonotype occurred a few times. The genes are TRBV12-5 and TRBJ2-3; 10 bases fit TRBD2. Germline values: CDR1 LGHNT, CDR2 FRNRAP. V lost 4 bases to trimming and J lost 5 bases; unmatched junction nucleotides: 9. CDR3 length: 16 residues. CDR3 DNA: TGTGCTAGTGGTTCCCGGGAGCGGGAGGGGAGAGATACGCAGTATTTT. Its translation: CASGSREREGRDTQYF.

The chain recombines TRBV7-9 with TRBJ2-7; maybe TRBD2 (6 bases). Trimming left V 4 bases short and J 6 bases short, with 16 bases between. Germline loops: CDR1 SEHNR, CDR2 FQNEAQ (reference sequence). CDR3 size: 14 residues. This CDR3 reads CASSYSGTLGEQYF. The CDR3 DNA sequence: TGTGCCAGCAGCTACTCCGGGACTCTAGGCGAGCAGTACTTC.

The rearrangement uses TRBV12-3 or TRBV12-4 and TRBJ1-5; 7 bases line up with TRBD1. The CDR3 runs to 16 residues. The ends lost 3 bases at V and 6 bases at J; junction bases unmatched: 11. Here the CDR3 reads CASSLAGTVFGQPQHF. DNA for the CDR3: TGTGCCAGCAGTTTGGCCGGGACAGTATTTGGTCAGCCCCAGCATTTT.

The CDR3 here is CATSGTGGANEQFF. The CDR3, as DNA: TGTGCCACCAGTGGTACAGGGGGGGCGAATGAGCAGTTCTTC. The rearrangement links TRBV24-1 to TRBJ2-1; D is possibly TRBD1 (8 bases). With 5 bases removed from V and 7 bases from J, the gap between germline ends came to 14 bases. The CDR3 covers 14 residues. The germline V gene has CDR1 KGHDR and CDR2 SFDVKD.

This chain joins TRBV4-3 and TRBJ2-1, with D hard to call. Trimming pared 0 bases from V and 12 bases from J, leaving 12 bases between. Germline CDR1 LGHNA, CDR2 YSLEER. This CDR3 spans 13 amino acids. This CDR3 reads CASSQDRNSWQFF. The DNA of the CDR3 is TGCGCCAGCAGCCAAGATAGGAACAGTTGGCAGTTCTTC.

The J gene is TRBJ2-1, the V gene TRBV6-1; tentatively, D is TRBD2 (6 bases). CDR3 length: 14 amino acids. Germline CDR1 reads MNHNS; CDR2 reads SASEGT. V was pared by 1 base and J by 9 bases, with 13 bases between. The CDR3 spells CASSEGVSRGEQFF. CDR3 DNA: TGTGCCAGCAGTGAAGGTGTGTCGCGGGGTGAGCAGTTCTTC.

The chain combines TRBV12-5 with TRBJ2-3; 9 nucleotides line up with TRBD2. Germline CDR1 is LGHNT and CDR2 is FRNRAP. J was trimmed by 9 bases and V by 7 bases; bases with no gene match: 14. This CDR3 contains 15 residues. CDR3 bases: TGTGCTAGTGCAAACACGTGGCGGGGGGGCGACACGCAGTATTTT. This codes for CASANTWRGGDTQYF.

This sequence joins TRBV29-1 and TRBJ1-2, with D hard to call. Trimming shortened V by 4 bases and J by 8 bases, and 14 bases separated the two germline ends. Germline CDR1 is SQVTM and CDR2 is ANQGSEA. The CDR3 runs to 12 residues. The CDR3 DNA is TGCAGCGTTGGGAGGGATTCTGGAGGCTACACCTTC. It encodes CSVGRDSGGYTF.

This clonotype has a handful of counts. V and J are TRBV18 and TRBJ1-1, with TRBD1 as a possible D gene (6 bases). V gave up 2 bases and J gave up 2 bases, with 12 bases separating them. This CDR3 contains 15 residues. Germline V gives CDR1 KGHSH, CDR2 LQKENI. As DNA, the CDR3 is TGTGCCAGCTCACCAGAAAAGGGGGTAAACACTGAAGCTTTCTTT. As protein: CASSPEKGVNTEAFF.

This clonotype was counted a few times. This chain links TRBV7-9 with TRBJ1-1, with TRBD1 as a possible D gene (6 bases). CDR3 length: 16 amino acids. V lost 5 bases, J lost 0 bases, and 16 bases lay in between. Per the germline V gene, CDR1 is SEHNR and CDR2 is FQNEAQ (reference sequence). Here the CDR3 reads CASSPRTDLLNTEAFF. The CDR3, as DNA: TGTGCCAGCAGCCCCAGGACAGACCTATTGAACACTGAAGCTTTCTTT. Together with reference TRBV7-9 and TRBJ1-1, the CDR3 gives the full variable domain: DTGVSQNPRHKITKRGQNVTFRCDPISEHNRLYWYRQTLGQGPEFLTYFQNEAQLEKSRLLSDRFSAERPKGSFSTLEIQRTEQGDSAMYLCASSPRTDLLNTEAFFGQGTRLTVV.

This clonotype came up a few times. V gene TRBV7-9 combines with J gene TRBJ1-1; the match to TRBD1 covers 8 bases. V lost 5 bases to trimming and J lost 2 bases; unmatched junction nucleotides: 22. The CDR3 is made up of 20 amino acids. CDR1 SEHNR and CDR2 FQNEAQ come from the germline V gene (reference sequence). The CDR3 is CASSPPDRGITDVGNTEAFF. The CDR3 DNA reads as TGTGCCAGCAGCCCTCCAGACAGGGGCATTACTGATGTAGGAAACACTGAAGCTTTCTTT.